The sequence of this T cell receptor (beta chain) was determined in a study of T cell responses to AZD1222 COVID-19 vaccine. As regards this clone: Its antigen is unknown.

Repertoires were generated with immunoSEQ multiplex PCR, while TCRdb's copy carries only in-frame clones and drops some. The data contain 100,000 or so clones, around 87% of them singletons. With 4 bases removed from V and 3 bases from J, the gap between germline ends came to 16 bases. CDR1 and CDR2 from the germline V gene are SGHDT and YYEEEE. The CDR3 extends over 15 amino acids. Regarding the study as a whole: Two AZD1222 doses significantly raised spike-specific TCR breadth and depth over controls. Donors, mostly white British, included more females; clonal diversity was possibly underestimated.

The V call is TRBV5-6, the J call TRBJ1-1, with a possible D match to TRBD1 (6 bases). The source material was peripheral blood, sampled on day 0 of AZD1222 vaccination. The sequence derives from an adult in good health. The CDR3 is CASSKEQGAYTEAFF. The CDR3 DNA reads TGTGCCAGCAGCAAAGAACAGGGAGCCTACACTGAAGCTTTCTTT.